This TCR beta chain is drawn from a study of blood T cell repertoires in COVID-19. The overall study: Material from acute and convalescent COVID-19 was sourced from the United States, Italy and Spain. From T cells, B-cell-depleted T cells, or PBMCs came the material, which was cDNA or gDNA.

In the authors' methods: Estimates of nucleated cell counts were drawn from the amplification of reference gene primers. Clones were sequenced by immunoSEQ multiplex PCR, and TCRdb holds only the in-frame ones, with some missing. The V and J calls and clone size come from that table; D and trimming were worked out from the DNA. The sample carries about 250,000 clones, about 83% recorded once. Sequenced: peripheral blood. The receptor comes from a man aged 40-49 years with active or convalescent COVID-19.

CDR3 DNA sequence: TGTGCCAGCAGCCTGTTGGACAGGGGACCTGGAAACACCATATATTTT. Its translation is CASSLLDRGPGNTIYF. The gene calls are TRBV3-1 (or the pseudogene TRBV3-2) and TRBJ1-3, with TRBD1 identical over 9 bases. Germline lookup yields CDR1 LGHDT and CDR2 YNNKEL (reference sequence). Germline trimming cut 4 bases from V and 2 bases from J; bases unmatched to any gene: 6. This CDR3 has 16 amino acids.